What follows are 15 T cell receptor beta chains derived from one specimen sequenced in a study of memory CD4+ T cells and cytomegalovirus serostatus. Generated by immunoSEQ multiplex PCR, the TCRdb table keeps only in-frame clones and is missing some. The sample includes over 35,000 clones, around four fifths of them seen just once. Single viable CD3+CD4+CD8-CD45RO+ cells were sorted as the memory CD4+ T cells. The sequenced sample was memory CD4+ T cells from blood. These TCRs come from an adult in good health and CMV-seronegative.

The chain combines TRBV4-1 with TRBJ1-1; weak D call: TRBD1 (6 bases). Trimming cost V 3 bases and J 8 bases, with 16 bases left between them. CDR3 length: 14 residues. CDR1 and CDR2 (germline): MGHRA, YSYEKL. CDR3 DNA sequence: TGCGCCAGCAGCCACCCCGGACAGACCAAAGAAGCTTTCTTT. The encoded protein is CASSHPGQTKEAFF.

For the CDR3, the DNA is TGTGCCAGCAGTCTAGCGGGGGATTACAATGAGCAGTTCTTC. As protein: CASSLAGDYNEQFF. The chain recombines TRBV2 with TRBJ2-1, with TRBD2 matching 10 bases. The CDR3 is made up of 14 amino acids. V dropped 5 bases and J dropped 4; count of bases not matched to a gene: 2. Germline values: CDR1 SNHLY, CDR2 FYNNEI.

The V and J genes are TRBV6-6 and TRBJ1-2, with D perhaps matching TRBD1 (6 bases). Looked up from germline, CDR1 is MNHNY and CDR2 is SVGAGI (reference sequence). V was cut by 6 bases and J by 8 bases, with 22 bases left in between. The CDR3 sequence is 15 residues long. The CDR3 nucleotides are TGTGCCAGCAGCCGGGACACGAGGAGCGAATCGGGCTACACCTTC. As protein: CASSRDTRSESGYTF.

The J gene is TRBJ1-2, the V gene TRBV5-6, with D perhaps matching TRBD1 (6 bases). This CDR3 has 15 amino acids. Germline CDR1 and CDR2: SGHDT and YYEEEE. Trimming pared 4 bases from V and 7 bases from J, leaving 20 bases between. The CDR3 region is CASSIGPGRGIGYTF. Written as DNA, the CDR3 is TGTGCCAGCAGCATAGGCCCCGGCAGGGGAATTGGCTACACCTTC.

This clone showed up just a few times. This rearrangement joins TRBV7-3 to TRBJ1-1; 7 bases fit TRBD1. Per the germline V gene, CDR1 is SGHTA and CDR2 is FQGTGA. This CDR3 spans 15 amino acids. V dropped 0 bases and J dropped 5; count of bases not matched to a gene: 6. CDR3 nucleotides: TGTGCCAGCAGCTTAACGACAGGGACTAGAACTGAAGCTTTCTTT. Protein product: CASSLTTGTRTEAFF. Supplemented by reference TRBV7-3 and TRBJ1-1, the full variable domain reads GAGVSQTPSNKVTEKGKYVELRCDPISGHTALYWYRQSLGQGPEFLIYFQGTGAADDSGLPNDRFFAVRPEGSVSTLKIQRTERGDSAVYLCASSLTTGTRTEAFFGQGTRLTVV.

The chain has TRBV7-2 and TRBJ2-7; either TRBD1 or TRBD2 may fit D (5 bases each). Germline loops: CDR1 SGHTA, CDR2 FQGNSA. Between the trimmed V and J ends, which lost 4 bases and 2 bases, there was a span of 15 bases. The length of the CDR3 is 15 residues. This CDR3 is CASSSGRDVTYEQYF. CDR3 DNA: TGTGCCAGCAGCTCCGGCCGGGACGTGACCTACGAGCAGTACTTC.

This chain links TRBV4-2 with TRBJ2-1; TRBD1 or TRBD2 may be the D gene (5 bases each). Trimming shortened V by 2 bases and J by 7 bases, and 15 bases separated the two germline ends. The CDR3 contains 15 residues. CDR1 is LGHNA and CDR2 is YNFKEQ in the germline V gene. CDR3 sequence reads: CASSQPRGRTNEQFF. The CDR3 DNA reads TGTGCCAGCAGCCAACCCCGGGGACGTACTAATGAGCAGTTCTTC.

CDR3 nucleotides: TGTGCCAGCAGCCCACAGAGGGAGACCCAGTACTTC. Translation gives CASSPQRETQYF. The genes are TRBV11-2 and TRBJ2-5, with D unresolved. The CDR3 is 12 residues long. CDR1 SGHAT and CDR2 FQNNGV come from the germline V gene. The V end was cut by 5 bases, the J end by 5 bases, with 9 bases between.

The chain is built from TRBV19 and TRBJ2-5; D gene ambiguous. Germline CDR1 is LNHDA and CDR2 is SQIVND (reference sequence). The V end lost 8 bases, the J end lost 1 base, and 17 bases lay between the germline ends. This CDR3 has 15 residues. As DNA, the CDR3 is TGTGCCAGTTGCCGCTCCGTGGGGTTCCAAGAGACCCAGTACTTC. Translation: CASCRSVGFQETQYF.

The gene calls are TRBV6-6 and TRBJ2-1; 11 bases match TRBD1. Germline CDR1 and CDR2: MNHNY and SVGAGI (reference sequence). V lost 7 bases, J lost 4 bases, and 6 bases stayed unmatched. The CDR3 runs to 15 residues. CDR3 in DNA: TGTGCCAGCAACCCCGGGACAGGGGGATACAATGAGCAGTTCTTC. Its protein product is CASNPGTGGYNEQFF.

The rearrangement uses TRBV27 and TRBJ1-5; TRBD1 might be the D (5 bases). Per germline, CDR1 MNHEY and CDR2 SMNVEV (reference sequence). The length of the CDR3 is 14 residues. Trimming pared 2 bases from V and 4 bases from J, leaving 9 bases between. CDR3 amino acids: CASSLRDGNQPQHF. CDR3 DNA: TGTGCCAGCAGTTTAAGGGACGGTAATCAGCCCCAGCATTTT.

The CDR3 region has the DNA TGTGCCAGCAGCTTCCGACTAGCGGGGGGGCTTGAGCAGTTCTTC. Protein product: CASSFRLAGGLEQFF. This rearrangement joins TRBV11-2 to TRBJ2-1; 14 bases are shared with TRBD2. The CDR3 is 15 amino acids. V dropped 3 bases and J dropped 9; count of bases not matched to a gene: 4. The germline CDR1 and CDR2 sequences are SGHAT and FQNNGV.

The J gene is TRBJ2-2, the V gene TRBV5-6, with TRBD2 identical over 7 bases. Losses at the gene ends were 2 bases for V and 5 bases for J; bases not matched to a gene: 3. The CDR3 is 14 amino acids. Germline CDR1 and CDR2: SGHDT and YYEEEE. DNA for the CDR3: TGTGCCAGCAGCTTAGGCGGGGGAACCGGGGAGCTGTTTTTT. Residues: CASSLGGGTGELFF.

Points on this clone: At one of its ends the junction is not consistent with the germline gene, which may arise from a read error. The chain carries TRBV28 and TRBJ2-1; the D gene could be TRBD1 or TRBD2 (5 bases each). This CDR3 contains 16 residues. Per germline, CDR1 MDHEN and CDR2 SYDVKM. The CDR3 is CASSFIGGNSYNKQFF. For the CDR3, the DNA is TGTGCCAGCAGTTTTATTGGGGGAAACTCCTACAATAAGCAGTTCTTC.

This sequence joins TRBV29-1 and TRBJ2-7, with D unresolved. Trimming stripped 4 bases from V and 3 bases from J, with 7 bases between. Germline loops: CDR1 SQVTM, CDR2 ANQGSEA. The CDR3 extends over 11 amino acids. The CDR3 DNA reads TGCAGCGTTGCTAGGGACTACGAGCAGTACTTC. It codes for CSVARDYEQYF.